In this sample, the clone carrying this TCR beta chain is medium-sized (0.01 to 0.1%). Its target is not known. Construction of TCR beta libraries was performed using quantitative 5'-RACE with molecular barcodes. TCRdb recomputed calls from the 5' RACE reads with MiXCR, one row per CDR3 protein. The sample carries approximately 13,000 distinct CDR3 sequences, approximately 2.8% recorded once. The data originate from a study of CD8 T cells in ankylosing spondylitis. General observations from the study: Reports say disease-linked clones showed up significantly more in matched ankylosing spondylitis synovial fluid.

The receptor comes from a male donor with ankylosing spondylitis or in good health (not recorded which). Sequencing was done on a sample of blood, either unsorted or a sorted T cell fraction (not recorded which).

The CDR3 region has the DNA TGTGCCAGCAGCGGACTAGTGACCGGGGAGCTGTTTTTT. Encoded protein: CASSGLVTGELFF. The chain couples TRBV9 to TRBJ2-2; D perhaps matches TRBD2 (6 bases). Trimming took off 3 bases at V and 5 bases at J, with 8 bases between the two ends. The CDR3 sequence is 13 residues long. Germline V gene lookup returns CDR1 SGDLS and CDR2 YYNGEE.